This is a list of T cell receptor beta chains from one sample in a study of T cell responses to AZD1222 COVID-19 vaccine. Produced via immunoSEQ multiplex PCR; TCRdb's table is partial and in-frame only. The sample shows some 150,000 clones, about 85% of them seen only once. The sequencing used peripheral blood, collected after recovery from COVID-19. These receptors all come from an adult who had recovered from COVID-19. The CDR3 runs from the conserved cysteine through the conserved F or W. A D gene is named only where the DNA matches it firmly. Clone size appears in some rows only: once, few, many, or a class for an expanded clone.

clone_size: -; d_call: TRBD1; v_call: TRBV7-2; cdr3_length: 18; j_call: TRBJ1-6; cdr3_aa: CASSSGTGPSSYNSPLHF; cdr3_nt: TGTGCCAGCAGCTCAGGGACAGGCCCAAGCTCCTATAATTCACCCCTCCACTTT
clone_size: -; d_call: TRBD1; v_call: TRBV5-8; cdr3_length: 14; j_call: TRBJ1-2; cdr3_aa: CASSVPGQDYGYTF; cdr3_nt: TGTGCCAGCAGCGTTCCGGGACAGGACTATGGCTACACCTTC
clone_size: -; d_call: -; v_call: TRBV7-2; cdr3_length: 14; j_call: TRBJ2-1; cdr3_aa: CASSLEANLNEQFF; cdr3_nt: TGTGCCAGCAGCTTAGAGGCTAATTTGAATGAGCAGTTCTTC
clone_size: -; d_call: -; v_call: TRBV28; cdr3_length: 14; j_call: TRBJ2-4; cdr3_aa: CASSFGTAKNIQYF; cdr3_nt: TGTGCCAGCAGTTTTGGGACAGCCAAAAACATTCAGTACTTC
clone_size: -; d_call: -; v_call: TRBV5-4; cdr3_length: 11; j_call: TRBJ2-3; cdr3_aa: CASSLTDTQYF; cdr3_nt: TGTGCCAGCAGCTTAACAGATACGCAGTATTTT
clone_size: once; d_call: TRBD1; v_call: TRBV28; cdr3_length: 16; j_call: TRBJ1-1; cdr3_aa: CASSLRDRGRGTEAFF; cdr3_nt: TGTGCCAGCAGTTTAAGGGACAGGGGAAGGGGGACTGAAGCTTTCTTT
clone_size: -; d_call: -; v_call: TRBV7-3; cdr3_length: 12; j_call: TRBJ2-3; cdr3_aa: CASSLGADTQYF; cdr3_nt: TGTGCCAGCAGCTTAGGCGCAGATACGCAGTATTTT
clone_size: -; d_call: -; v_call: TRBV3-1/TRBV3-2; cdr3_length: 11; j_call: TRBJ2-5; cdr3_aa: CASSLQETQYF; cdr3_nt: TGTGCCAGCAGCCTACAAGAGACCCAGTACTTC
clone_size: -; d_call: -; v_call: TRBV25-1; cdr3_length: 16; j_call: TRBJ1-1; cdr3_aa: CASSFQKIGRASEAFF; cdr3_nt: TGTGCCAGCAGCTTCCAGAAGATAGGGAGGGCTTCTGAAGCTTTCTTT
clone_size: -; d_call: -; v_call: TRBV12-3/TRBV12-4; cdr3_length: 13; j_call: TRBJ1-2; cdr3_aa: CASSPALGQGYTF; cdr3_nt: TGTGCCAGCAGCCCGGCCCTCGGGCAGGGCTACACCTTC
clone_size: -; d_call: -; v_call: TRBV10-2; cdr3_length: 14; j_call: TRBJ2-1; cdr3_aa: CASSEVSSYNEQFF; cdr3_nt: TGCGCCAGCAGTGAAGTGAGCTCCTACAATGAGCAGTTCTTC
clone_size: -; d_call: -; v_call: TRBV12-3/TRBV12-4; cdr3_length: 13; j_call: TRBJ1-2; cdr3_aa: CASSETGRPGYTF; cdr3_nt: TGTGCCAGCAGCGAAACAGGGCGCCCTGGCTACACCTTC
clone_size: -; d_call: -; v_call: TRBV4-3; cdr3_length: 16; j_call: TRBJ2-6; cdr3_aa: CASSQDRGGGANVLTF; cdr3_nt: TGCGCCAGCAGCCAAGACAGGGGAGGTGGGGCCAACGTCCTGACTTTC
clone_size: -; d_call: -; v_call: TRBV7-2; cdr3_length: 14; j_call: TRBJ1-1; cdr3_aa: CASSLDGGGTEAFF; cdr3_nt: TGTGCCAGCAGCTTAGATGGTGGGGGCACTGAAGCTTTCTTT
clone_size: -; d_call: -; v_call: TRBV29-1; cdr3_length: 15; j_call: TRBJ2-7; cdr3_aa: CSVRWGSVSRYEQYF; cdr3_nt: TGCAGCGTTCGATGGGGTAGCGTATCTCGCTACGAGCAGTACTTC
clone_size: -; d_call: -; v_call: TRBV2; cdr3_length: 12; j_call: TRBJ2-7; cdr3_aa: CASKSGPYEQYF; cdr3_nt: TGTGCCAGCAAGAGCGGTCCCTACGAGCAGTACTTC
clone_size: few; d_call: -; v_call: TRBV7-9; cdr3_length: 12; j_call: TRBJ2-2; cdr3_aa: CASSPITGELFF; cdr3_nt: TGTGCCAGCAGCCCTATTACCGGGGAGCTGTTTTTT
clone_size: -; d_call: TRBD2; v_call: TRBV29-1; cdr3_length: 15; j_call: TRBJ2-7; cdr3_aa: CSVEDGLANSYEQYF; cdr3_nt: TGCAGCGTTGAAGATGGACTAGCGAACTCCTACGAGCAGTACTTC
clone_size: -; d_call: -; v_call: TRBV19; cdr3_length: 15; j_call: TRBJ2-3; cdr3_aa: CASSIVTGSTDTQYF; cdr3_nt: TGTGCCAGTAGTATAGTTACGGGGAGCACAGATACGCAGTATTTT
clone_size: -; d_call: TRBD2; v_call: TRBV27; cdr3_length: 15; j_call: TRBJ2-1; cdr3_aa: CASSFWLAGESEQFF; cdr3_nt: TGTGCCAGCAGTTTTTGGCTAGCGGGGGAGAGTGAGCAGTTCTTC
clone_size: -; d_call: -; v_call: TRBV5-6; cdr3_length: 13; j_call: TRBJ2-1; cdr3_aa: CASSLSGISEQFF; cdr3_nt: TGTGCCAGCAGCTTGTCAGGGATAAGTGAGCAGTTCTTC
clone_size: -; d_call: TRBD1; v_call: TRBV18; cdr3_length: 14; j_call: TRBJ1-1; cdr3_aa: CASTEAQGDTEAFF; cdr3_nt: TGTGCCAGCACGGAAGCACAGGGGGACACTGAAGCTTTCTTT
clone_size: -; d_call: -; v_call: TRBV5-1; cdr3_length: 14; j_call: TRBJ1-1; cdr3_aa: CASSLGSLNTEAFF; cdr3_nt: TGCGCCAGCAGCTTAGGCAGTTTGAACACTGAAGCTTTCTTT
clone_size: once; d_call: -; v_call: TRBV29-1; cdr3_length: 15; j_call: TRBJ1-1; cdr3_aa: CSVSQGGGFNTEAFF; cdr3_nt: TGCAGCGTTTCCCAAGGTGGGGGTTTTAACACTGAAGCTTTCTTT
clone_size: -; d_call: -; v_call: TRBV3-1/TRBV3-2; cdr3_length: 14; j_call: TRBJ2-3; cdr3_aa: CASSTTREADTQYF; cdr3_nt: TGTGCCAGCAGCACTACAAGGGAGGCAGATACGCAGTATTTT
clone_size: -; d_call: TRBD2; v_call: TRBV7-8; cdr3_length: 15; j_call: TRBJ2-5; cdr3_aa: CASGTSGRIQETQYF; cdr3_nt: TGTGCCAGCGGGACTAGCGGGCGGATACAAGAGACCCAGTACTTC
clone_size: -; d_call: -; v_call: TRBV5-1; cdr3_length: 16; j_call: TRBJ2-5; cdr3_aa: CASSLGPETESETQYF; cdr3_nt: TGCGCCAGCAGCTTGGGCCCCGAAACGGAGTCAGAGACCCAGTACTTC
clone_size: -; d_call: -; v_call: TRBV28; cdr3_length: 15; j_call: TRBJ1-2; cdr3_aa: CASSLPDSYRYGYTF; cdr3_nt: TGTGCCAGCAGTTTGCCGGACAGTTATCGCTATGGCTACACCTTC
clone_size: -; d_call: -; v_call: TRBV14; cdr3_length: 15; j_call: TRBJ1-2; cdr3_aa: CASSQAGDPGYGYTF; cdr3_nt: TGTGCCAGCAGCCAAGCCGGGGACCCTGGCTATGGCTACACCTTC
clone_size: -; d_call: -; v_call: TRBV5-6; cdr3_length: 13; j_call: TRBJ2-5; cdr3_aa: CASSLGRKETQYF; cdr3_nt: TGTGCCAGCAGCTTGGGTAGAAAAGAGACCCAGTACTTC
clone_size: -; d_call: -; v_call: TRBV6-5; cdr3_length: 13; j_call: TRBJ2-7; cdr3_aa: CASSARGLYEQYF; cdr3_nt: TGTGCCAGCAGCGCTAGGGGTCTCTACGAGCAGTACTTC
clone_size: -; d_call: -; v_call: TRBV11-1; cdr3_length: 15; j_call: TRBJ1-1; cdr3_aa: CASSTTTGGNTEAFF; cdr3_nt: TGTGCCAGCAGCACCACGACAGGTGGGAACACTGAAGCTTTCTTT
clone_size: -; d_call: -; v_call: TRBV6-5; cdr3_length: 14; j_call: TRBJ2-7; cdr3_aa: CASSLHDSSYEQYF; cdr3_nt: TGTGCCAGCAGTTTACATGACAGTTCCTACGAGCAGTACTTC
clone_size: -; d_call: TRBD1; v_call: TRBV5-1; cdr3_length: 13; j_call: TRBJ2-1; cdr3_aa: CASSLDRGYEQFF; cdr3_nt: TGCGCCAGCAGCTTGGACAGGGGCTATGAGCAGTTCTTC
clone_size: -; d_call: -; v_call: TRBV5-4; cdr3_length: 15; j_call: TRBJ2-7; cdr3_aa: CASSIGVSGSYEQYF; cdr3_nt: TGTGCCAGCAGTATCGGGGTTTCGGGGTCCTACGAGCAGTACTTC
clone_size: -; d_call: TRBD1; v_call: TRBV6-6; cdr3_length: 13; j_call: TRBJ2-7; cdr3_aa: CASSSTGLYEQYF; cdr3_nt: TGTGCCAGCAGCTCGACAGGGCTCTACGAGCAGTACTTC
clone_size: few; d_call: TRBD2; v_call: TRBV5-6; cdr3_length: 16; j_call: TRBJ2-7; cdr3_aa: CASSLLGKGLANEQYF; cdr3_nt: TGTGCCAGCAGCTTGTTGGGCAAGGGACTAGCCAACGAGCAGTACTTC
clone_size: -; d_call: -; v_call: TRBV28; cdr3_length: 14; j_call: TRBJ2-7; cdr3_aa: CASSPPTHVGEQYF; cdr3_nt: TGTGCCAGCAGTCCCCCGACCCATGTGGGAGAGCAGTACTTC
clone_size: -; d_call: -; v_call: TRBV2; cdr3_length: 11; j_call: TRBJ1-1; cdr3_aa: CALAPLTEAFF; cdr3_nt: TGTGCCCTGGCCCCGTTGACTGAAGCTTTCTTT
clone_size: -; d_call: TRBD1; v_call: TRBV18; cdr3_length: 17; j_call: TRBJ2-5; cdr3_aa: CASSPPFADRGAETQYF; cdr3_nt: TGTGCCAGCTCACCACCGTTTGCGGACAGGGGGGCAGAGACCCAGTACTTC
clone_size: -; d_call: -; v_call: TRBV27; cdr3_length: 12; j_call: TRBJ2-3; cdr3_aa: CASSFSTDTQYF; cdr3_nt: TGTGCCAGCAGTTTTAGCACAGATACGCAGTATTTT
clone_size: once; d_call: -; v_call: TRBV7-2; cdr3_length: 11; j_call: TRBJ2-1; cdr3_aa: CASRVTPEQFF; cdr3_nt: TGTGCCAGCAGAGTCACACCAGAGCAGTTCTTC
clone_size: once; d_call: TRBD2; v_call: TRBV5-1; cdr3_length: 19; j_call: TRBJ2-1; cdr3_aa: CASSLGGLAGGGSYNEQFF; cdr3_nt: TGCGCCAGCAGCTTGGGGGGACTAGCGGGAGGTGGGTCCTACAATGAGCAGTTCTTC
clone_size: once; d_call: -; v_call: TRBV19; cdr3_length: 14; j_call: TRBJ2-2; cdr3_aa: CASSWTASTGELFF; cdr3_nt: TGTGCCAGTAGTTGGACTGCCTCCACCGGGGAGCTGTTTTTT
clone_size: once; d_call: -; v_call: TRBV24-1; cdr3_length: 14; j_call: TRBJ2-7; cdr3_aa: CATSDPGHPGEQYF; cdr3_nt: TGTGCCACCAGTGACCCCGGACATCCGGGGGAGCAGTACTTC
clone_size: -; d_call: -; v_call: TRBV18; cdr3_length: 16; j_call: TRBJ2-2; cdr3_aa: CASSPRNIPNTGELFF; cdr3_nt: TGTGCCAGCTCACCTAGGAACATACCGAACACCGGGGAGCTGTTTTTT
clone_size: -; d_call: TRBD1; v_call: TRBV3-1/TRBV3-2; cdr3_length: 15; j_call: TRBJ1-6; cdr3_aa: CASSQVGGSNSPLHF; cdr3_nt: TGTGCCAGCAGCCAAGTAGGGGGCAGTAATTCACCCCTCCACTTT
clone_size: -; d_call: TRBD2; v_call: TRBV5-1; cdr3_length: 17; j_call: TRBJ2-1; cdr3_aa: CASSLIAGATGGNEQFF; cdr3_nt: TGCGCCAGCAGCTTGATAGCGGGAGCGACGGGAGGCAATGAGCAGTTCTTC
clone_size: -; d_call: TRBD2; v_call: TRBV11-2; cdr3_length: 16; j_call: TRBJ2-5; cdr3_aa: CASSLEGDYRLGTQYF; cdr3_nt: TGTGCCAGCAGCTTAGAGGGGGACTATCGTTTAGGAACCCAGTACTTC
clone_size: -; d_call: -; v_call: TRBV3-1/TRBV3-2; cdr3_length: 15; j_call: TRBJ1-2; cdr3_aa: CASSQVDSALYGYTF; cdr3_nt: TGTGCCAGCAGCCAAGTGGACAGTGCTCTCTATGGCTACACCTTC
clone_size: -; d_call: -; v_call: TRBV2; cdr3_length: 14; j_call: TRBJ2-7; cdr3_aa: CASTPRGNSYEQYF; cdr3_nt: TGTGCCAGCACCCCTAGAGGTAACTCCTACGAGCAGTACTTC
clone_size: -; d_call: -; v_call: TRBV5-6; cdr3_length: 11; j_call: TRBJ2-5; cdr3_aa: CASSLRETQYF; cdr3_nt: TGTGCCAGCAGCCTTCGGGAGACCCAGTACTTC
clone_size: -; d_call: TRBD1; v_call: TRBV7-2; cdr3_length: 13; j_call: TRBJ1-2; cdr3_aa: CASSWDRVSGYTF; cdr3_nt: TGTGCCAGCAGCTGGGACAGGGTCAGTGGCTACACCTTC
clone_size: -; d_call: -; v_call: TRBV7-6; cdr3_length: 15; j_call: TRBJ1-1; cdr3_aa: CASSPMGGTYTEAFF; cdr3_nt: TGTGCCAGCAGCCCCATGGGGGGAACGTACACTGAAGCTTTCTTT
clone_size: -; d_call: -; v_call: TRBV4-2; cdr3_length: 15; j_call: TRBJ1-1; cdr3_aa: CASSQGGGLNTEAFF; cdr3_nt: TGTGCCAGCAGCCAAGGGGGGGGTTTGAACACTGAAGCTTTCTTT
clone_size: -; d_call: -; v_call: TRBV7-2; cdr3_length: 13; j_call: TRBJ2-5; cdr3_aa: CASSLVLGETQYF; cdr3_nt: TGTGCCAGCAGCTTAGTACTAGGGGAGACCCAGTACTTC
clone_size: -; d_call: -; v_call: TRBV29-1; cdr3_length: 15; j_call: TRBJ2-3; cdr3_aa: CSVPDSDLRTDTQYF; cdr3_nt: TGCAGCGTCCCAGACAGCGACTTGCGCACAGATACGCAGTATTTT